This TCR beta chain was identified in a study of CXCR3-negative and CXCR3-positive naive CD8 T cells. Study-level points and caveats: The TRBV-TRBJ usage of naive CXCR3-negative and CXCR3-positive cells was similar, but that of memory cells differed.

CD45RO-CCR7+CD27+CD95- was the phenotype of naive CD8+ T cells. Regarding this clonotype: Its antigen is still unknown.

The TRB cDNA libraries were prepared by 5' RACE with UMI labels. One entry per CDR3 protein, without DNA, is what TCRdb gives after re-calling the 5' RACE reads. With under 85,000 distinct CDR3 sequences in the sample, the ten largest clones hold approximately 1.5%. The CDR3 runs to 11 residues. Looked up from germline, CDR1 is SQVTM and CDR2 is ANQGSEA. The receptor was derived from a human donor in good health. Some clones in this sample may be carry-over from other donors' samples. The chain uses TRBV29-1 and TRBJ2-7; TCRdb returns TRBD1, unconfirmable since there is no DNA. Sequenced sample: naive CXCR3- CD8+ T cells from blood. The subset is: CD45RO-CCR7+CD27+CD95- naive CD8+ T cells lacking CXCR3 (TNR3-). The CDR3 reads CSVKQGYEQYF.